This T cell receptor beta chain was identified in a study of CD8+ T cells in alopecia areata. After isolation, RNA underwent reverse transcription to generate cDNA as the sequencing template. The protocol was immunoSEQ multiplex PCR, while the TCRdb copy is restricted to in-frame clones and leaves out a portion. The top ten hold approximately 0.97% of the sample, which has about 190,000 clones, 60% seen once. Documented treatment: oral pan-JAK inhibitor, 5-10 mg twice daily. Study results and caveats: As there was one nonresponder, how baseline CD8+ expansion relates to response remains uncertain.

In germline, CDR1 is ENHRY, CDR2 SYGVKD. The J segment lost 6 bases and the V segment lost 2 bases, leaving 4 bases of the junction unmatched. The CDR3 extends over 16 amino acids. Comments on this clone: What it binds is not known.

The starting material was CD4+ T cells sorted from blood, obtained at week 24, from a patient treated with tofacitinib. The clonotype was recovered from a human donor with alopecia areata. This chain links TRBV10-3 with TRBJ2-2, with 12 positions matching TRBD2. The CDR3 DNA is TGTGCCATCAGTGAGGGACTAGCGGGATCTTCCGGGGAGCTGTTTTTT. As protein: CAISEGLAGSSGELFF.